One sample yielded the 30 T cell receptor beta chains listed below, sequenced in a study of type 1 regulatory T cells listed by TCRdb under 2021. Reads for this sample came from an Illumina MiSeq. The public reads were quality trimmed at Q25 with fastp and then assembled into clones with MiXCR by TCRdb, keeping productive beta chains. Rows with one shared CDR3 protein collapse into an entry with the most common genes and DNA. This sample lists around 88,000 distinct CDR3 sequences; roughly 28% were detected once. Less than 2.5% of the sample is held by the ten biggest clonotypes. Sequencing used CD4+ T cells, either the whole sample or a sorted fraction (not recorded which). These receptors came from a human donor in good health.

The chain couples TRBV7-2 to TRBJ2-1; 12 bases line up with TRBD2. Trimming cost V 2 bases and J 7 bases; bases outside gene matches: 6. The CDR3 has 16 amino acids. Looked up from germline, CDR1 is SGHTA and CDR2 is FQGNSA. The CDR3 DNA follows: TGTGCCAGCAGCTTACGGCTAGCGGGGGGGGTGAATGAGCAGTTCTTC. It is translated as CASSLRLAGGVNEQFF.

CDR3 region: CASNPTDKETQYF. The CDR3, as DNA: TGCGCCAGCAACCCGACGGATAAAGAGACCCAGTACTTC. The rearrangement joins TRBV4-3 to TRBJ2-5; D gene unclear. Trimming removed 7 bases from V and 3 bases from J, with 12 bases in between. CDR1 and CDR2 (germline): LGHNA, YSLEER. The CDR3 runs to 13 residues.

The rearrangement uses TRBV2 and TRBJ2-4, with a weak D call TRBD1 (5 bases). The CDR3 contains 12 residues. Deletions cut 1 base from V and 9 bases from J, with 7 bases between. Germline-derived CDR1 and CDR2 are SNHLY and FYNNEI. The CDR3: CASSEVTAIQYF. In nucleotides, the CDR3 is TGTGCCAGCAGTGAAGTGACAGCCATTCAGTACTTC. The whole variable domain, filled in from reference TRBV2 and TRBJ2-4, reads EPEVTQTPSHQVTQMGQEVILRCVPISNHLYFYWYRQILGQKVEFLVSFYNNEISEKSEIFDDQFSVERPDGSNFTLKIRSTKLEDSAMYFCASSEVTAIQYFGAGTRLSVL.

V and J are TRBV10-3 and TRBJ2-7; TRBD2 matches 7 bases. CDR1 is ENHRY, CDR2 SYGVKD, per germline. The CDR3 is 16 residues long. J lost 1 base, V lost 4 bases, and 10 bases had no gene match. The CDR3 is CAISGGRLAASYEQYF. As DNA, the CDR3 is TGTGCCATCAGTGGGGGCCGGCTAGCGGCATCCTACGAGCAGTACTTC.

This chain joins TRBV15 and TRBJ1-3, with D uncertain. This CDR3 spans 19 amino acids. Germline lookup yields CDR1 LNHNV and CDR2 YYDKDF (reference sequence). V was trimmed by 2 bases and J by 0 bases, leaving 20 bases between them. The CDR3 protein is CATSRTGLTGSYSGNTIYF. The DNA for the CDR3 is TGTGCCACCAGCAGAACCGGCCTCACGGGCTCCTACTCTGGAAACACCATATATTTT.

This clonotype appeared once. The rearrangement uses TRBV19 and TRBJ2-1; TRBD2 matches at 14 bases. V gave up 7 bases and J gave up 6 bases; unmatched junction bases: 2. The CDR3 consists of 14 residues. Germline CDR1 and CDR2: LNHDA and SQIVND (reference sequence). The CDR3 bases are TGTGCCAGTAAAGGGACTAGCGGGAGCAATGAGCAGTTCTTC. It encodes CASKGTSGSNEQFF.

Only a few counts were recorded for this clonotype. The V and J genes are TRBV11-3 and TRBJ2-1; D not certain. Trimming left V 1 base short and J 10 bases short, with 11 bases between. Germline V gene sequence: CDR1 SGHNT, CDR2 YENEEA. CDR3 size: 13 residues. The CDR3 is CASSLAPGREQFF. In DNA form, the CDR3 reads TGTGCCAGCAGCTTAGCGCCCGGGCGGGAGCAGTTCTTC.

The V call is TRBV7-2, the J call TRBJ2-7; perhaps TRBD2 as D (5 bases). The germline V and J ends were trimmed by 1 base and 7 bases, with 14 bases remaining between them. The CDR3 sequence is 14 residues long. Germline CDR1 and CDR2: SGHTA and FQGNSA. The chain's CDR3 is CASSLDIWWEEQYF. DNA of the CDR3: TGTGCCAGCAGCTTAGATATCTGGTGGGAGGAGCAGTACTTC.

In its sample, this clonotype was seen a few times. V and J are TRBV28 and TRBJ1-5; D not resolved. Germline V gives CDR1 MDHEN, CDR2 SYDVKM. The CDR3 covers 11 residues. CDR3 amino acids: CVLPRDQPQHF. CDR3 sequence (DNA): TGTGTCCTACCTCGCGATCAGCCCCAGCATTTT.

This chain connects TRBV5-1 to TRBJ2-1; TRBD2 matches at 11 bases. This CDR3 is built from 15 residues. With 4 bases clipped from V and 5 bases from J, the junction kept 5 bases outside the gene matches. The germline gives CDR1 SGHRS, CDR2 YFSETQ. CDR3 bases: TGCGCCAGCAGCGGGACTAGCGGAGTTAACAATGAGCAGTTCTTC. This codes for CASSGTSGVNNEQFF.

The rearrangement uses TRBV28 and TRBJ1-2; 9 bases match TRBD1. Germline V gene data show CDR1 as MDHEN and CDR2 as SYDVKM. V was pared by 5 bases and J by 4 bases, with 11 bases of the junction left unmatched. The CDR3 has 16 residues. The CDR3 nucleotides are TGTGCCAGCAGTACGATCCGGGACAGGGAGATCTATGGCTACACCTTC. Protein sequence: CASSTIRDREIYGYTF.

This chain connects TRBV7-2 to TRBJ2-2; D call uncertain. Trimming took off 8 bases at V and 6 bases at J, with 13 bases between the two ends. CDR1 and CDR2 from the germline V gene are SGHTA and FQGNSA. This CDR3 has 13 amino acids. The CDR3 is CASHPMSPGELFF. The CDR3 bases are TGTGCCAGCCACCCAATGTCTCCCGGGGAGCTGTTTTTT.

This clonotype occurred a few times. The chain employs TRBV5-6 and TRBJ2-7; 14 bases agree with TRBD2. The germline CDR1 and CDR2 sequences are SGHDT and YYEEEE. V lost 4 bases to trimming and J lost 5 bases; unmatched junction nucleotides: 2. This CDR3 region has 14 residues. The CDR3 DNA reads as TGTGCCAGCAGCCTGGGACTAGCGGGAGACGAGCAGTACTTC. Translation: CASSLGLAGDEQYF.

The chain carries TRBV29-1 and TRBJ1-1; D remains ambiguous. From germline, CDR1 is SQVTM and CDR2 ANQGSEA. CDR3 size: 10 residues. Trimming removed 3 bases at V and 11 bases at J, with 10 bases between. The CDR3 region has the DNA TGCAGCGTTGATTCCGGGTTGGCTTTCTTT. As protein: CSVDSGLAFF.

The chain recombines TRBV28 with TRBJ2-7, with 12 bases lining up with TRBD2. J gave up 3 bases and V 1 base, and 7 bases lay outside the gene matches. The CDR3 has 17 residues. CDR1 is MDHEN, CDR2 SYDVKM, per germline. The CDR3 here is CASSLLLAGGTFYEQYF. CDR3 in DNA: TGTGCCAGCAGTTTATTGCTAGCGGGAGGGACTTTCTACGAGCAGTACTTC.

The chain joins TRBV5-5 to TRBJ2-7; no clear D. Trimming pared 2 bases from V and 7 bases from J, leaving 13 bases between. The CDR3 consists of 13 residues. CDR1 is SGHKS, CDR2 YYEKEE, per germline (reference sequence). CDR3 in DNA: TGTGCCAGCAGCTTCTCCGATTCCGGAGAGCAGTACTTC. It is translated as CASSFSDSGEQYF.

The chain is built from TRBV6-2 or TRBV6-3 and TRBJ1-1; 8 nucleotides line up with TRBD1. V shed 6 bases and J 7 bases; nucleotides not matched to a gene: 10. The CDR3 extends over 14 amino acids. Germline V gene lookup returns CDR1 MNHEY and CDR2 SVGEGT. The CDR3 DNA follows: TGTGCCAGCAGGACCGACGGGACAGGTAGTGAAGCTTTCTTT. Encoded protein: CASRTDGTGSEAFF.

This clonotype occurred a few times. The chain is built from TRBV12-3 or TRBV12-4 and TRBJ2-7, with 9 bases aligning to TRBD1. The CDR3 has 15 residues. V lost 6 bases and J lost 2; bases outside the gene matches: 8. CDR3 bases: TGTGCCAGCAGACGACAGGGGGGGCTAACCTACGAGCAGTACTTC. This codes for CASRRQGGLTYEQYF.

This clonotype was counted only a few times. The V and J genes are TRBV30 and TRBJ2-7; 7 positions agree with TRBD1. Germline lookup yields CDR1 GTSNPN and CDR2 SVGIG (reference sequence). With 5 bases clipped from V and 3 bases from J, the junction kept 1 base outside the gene matches. The CDR3 length is 11 residues. The CDR3 protein is CAWGQDYEQYF. DNA for the CDR3: TGTGCCTGGGGACAGGACTACGAGCAGTACTTC. Based on the CDR3 plus reference TRBV30 and TRBJ2-7, the full variable domain is SQTIHQWPATLVQPVGSPLSLECTVEGTSNPNLYWYRQAAGRGLQLLFYSVGIGQISSEVPQNLSASRPQDRQFILSSKKLLLSDSGFYLCAWGQDYEQYFGPGTRLTVT.

This sequence joins TRBV4-1 and TRBJ2-7; D call uncertain. Trimming removed 3 bases at V and 3 bases at J, with 15 bases between. CDR3 size: 15 residues. Germline CDR1 reads MGHRA; CDR2 reads YSYEKL. The CDR3 DNA reads TGCGCCAGCAGCCACGGACGCACCTCGGTCTACGAGCAGTACTTC. This encodes CASSHGRTSVYEQYF.

The chain has TRBV5-6 and TRBJ2-7; the match to TRBD2 covers 9 bases. The V and J ends lost 0 bases and 2 bases, in that order; junction bases with no gene match: 6. Germline CDR1 is SGHDT and CDR2 is YYEEEE. This CDR3 spans 16 amino acids. The CDR3 is CASSLELAGLPYEQYF. DNA for the CDR3: TGTGCCAGCAGCTTGGAACTAGCGGGTTTACCCTACGAGCAGTACTTC.

In this sample, this clonotype turned up a few times. The rearrangement joins TRBV20-1 to TRBJ2-7; D is possibly TRBD2 (6 bases). Trimming removed 6 bases from V and 2 bases from J, with 14 bases in between. The CDR3 spans 13 residues. The germline V gene encodes CDR1 DFQATT and CDR2 SNEGSKA (reference sequence). The CDR3 coding sequence is TGCAGTGCAGCAAGCGGGTCGGCCTACGAGCAGTACTTC. This encodes CSAASGSAYEQYF.

The chain joins TRBV3-1 to TRBJ2-1; D possibly matches TRBD1 or TRBD2 (5 bases each). V dropped 3 bases and J dropped 2 bases, with 14 bases sitting between them. This CDR3 has 16 residues. The V gene's germline CDR1 is LGHDT and CDR2 YNNKEL (reference sequence). Here the CDR3 reads CASSQWRGDAYNEQFF. The CDR3, as DNA: TGTGCCAGCAGCCAGTGGAGAGGGGACGCCTACAATGAGCAGTTCTTC.

J is TRBJ2-1 and V is TRBV6-5; TRBD2 matches at 8 bases. V was clipped by 2 bases and J by 4 bases; unmatched bases: 7. Germline V gene sequence: CDR1 MNHEY, CDR2 SVGAGI. The CDR3 extends over 16 amino acids. The CDR3 bases are TGTGCCAGCAGTTACCGTGGACTAGCTGAGTACAATGAGCAGTTCTTC. Its protein product is CASSYRGLAEYNEQFF.

This clonotype was counted between two and nine times. The chain couples TRBV7-2 to TRBJ1-6; possible D gene TRBD1, 5 bases. This CDR3 spans 22 amino acids. V was cut by 1 base and J by 0 bases, with 25 bases left in between. The germline V gene has CDR1 SGHTA and CDR2 FQGNSA. The CDR3 DNA reads TGTGCCAGCAGCTTAGGTCGATACGGGGGGTTGATTGGGAGCTCCTATAATTCACCCCTCCACTTT. It codes for CASSLGRYGGLIGSSYNSPLHF.

This chain joins TRBV6-1 and TRBJ2-7, with 14 positions matching TRBD2. V lost 10 bases and J lost 3; bases outside the gene matches: 14. Germline values: CDR1 MNHNS, CDR2 SASEGT. The CDR3 extends over 17 amino acids. CDR3 in amino acids: CATSLVRTSGRNYEQYF. The CDR3 nucleotides read TGTGCCACCTCGCTGGTTAGGACTAGCGGGAGGAACTACGAGCAGTACTTC.

This clonotype was seen a few times. The V gene is TRBV12-3 or TRBV12-4, the J gene TRBJ2-5; D gene unclear. Trimming left V 1 base short and J 5 bases short, with 11 bases between. The CDR3 has 14 amino acids. The CDR3 protein is CASSLEGVEETQYF. CDR3 DNA sequence: TGTGCCAGCAGTTTAGAAGGAGTCGAGGAGACCCAGTACTTC.

The V gene is TRBV28, the J gene TRBJ2-4; unclear D gene. This CDR3 has 13 amino acids. CDR1 MDHEN and CDR2 SYDVKM come from the germline V gene. Trimming took off 2 bases at V and 7 bases at J, with 9 bases between the two ends. The CDR3 loop is CASSLALENIQYF. The CDR3 DNA reads TGTGCCAGCAGTTTAGCCCTCGAGAACATTCAGTACTTC.

As to this clonotype: This may be a read error: a much more frequent sequence differs by one nucleotide. The V gene is TRBV7-8, the J gene TRBJ2-5, with 7 bases that match TRBD1. The CDR3 spans 15 residues. The germline CDR1 and CDR2 sequences are SGHVS and FQNEAQ. This CDR3 reads CARSLPAGGGETQYF. The CDR3 bases are TGTGCCCGCAGCTTACCGGCAGGGGGTGGAGAGACCCAGTACTTC.

This clonotype was counted between two and nine times. This chain connects TRBV7-3 to TRBJ2-6; D not certain. Trimming stripped 2 bases from V and 0 bases from J, with 11 bases between. Looked up from germline, CDR1 is SGHTA and CDR2 is FQGTGA. There are 17 residues in the CDR3. CDR3: CASSLRTVNSGANVLTF. The CDR3 region has the DNA TGTGCCAGCAGCTTACGGACGGTTAACTCTGGGGCCAACGTCCTGACTTTC. Full variable domain (rest looked up from reference TRBV7-3 and TRBJ2-6): GAGVSQTPSNKVTEKGKYVELRCDPISGHTALYWYRQSLGQGPEFLIYFQGTGAADDSGLPNDRFFAVRPEGSVSTLKIQRTERGDSAVYLCASSLRTVNSGANVLTFGAGSRLTVL.